This entry lists 5 T cell receptor beta chains sequenced from one sample in a study of blood T cell repertoires in COVID-19. Profiling relied on immunoSEQ multiplex PCR, and the TCRdb table lists in-frame clones only, not all of them. The table lists about 150,000 clones, more than 80% of them singletons, with under 2.5% in the top ten. The source material was peripheral blood. The receptors shown here come from a man between 65 and 85 years old with acute or convalescent COVID-19.

The V call is TRBV10-2, the J call TRBJ1-6; the D gene is possibly TRBD1 (6 bases). Trimming shortened V by 2 bases and J by 13 bases, and 18 bases separated the two germline ends. Per germline, CDR1 WSHSY and CDR2 SAAADI. This CDR3 contains 15 residues. Here the CDR3 reads CASSENPGASLPLHF. For the CDR3, the DNA is TGCGCCAGCAGTGAGAATCCAGGGGCCTCTCTTCCCCTCCACTTT.

To note about this clone: A much larger clone lies a single base off, so this may be a read error. This chain uses TRBV7-3 with TRBJ1-1; D is possibly TRBD1 (5 bases). Trimming stripped 2 bases from V and 0 bases from J, with 7 bases between. Germline assignment: CDR1 SGHTA and CDR2 FQGTGA. The CDR3 loop spans 14 amino acids. In DNA, the CDR3 is TGTGCCAGCAGCTTACAGGGTCTGAACACTGAAGCTTTCTTT. It specifies CASSLQGLNTEAFF.

The count of this clone is one. The genes are TRBV19 and TRBJ2-2, with a tentative D call TRBD1 (5 bases). Germline-derived CDR1 and CDR2 are LNHDA and SQIVND (reference sequence). The CDR3 extends over 14 amino acids. V gave up 7 bases and J gave up 3 bases, with 12 bases separating them. This CDR3 reads CASNRGRDTGELFF. CDR3 bases: TGTGCCAGTAATAGGGGTAGGGACACCGGGGAGCTGTTTTTT.

This chain uses TRBV13 with TRBJ1-2; 7 positions agree with TRBD1. This CDR3 is 13 amino acids long. J lost 8 bases, V lost 8 bases, and 11 bases had no gene match. Germline V gene lookup returns CDR1 PRHDT and CDR2 FYEKMQ (reference sequence). The CDR3 DNA reads TGTGCCAGCCGCAACCAGGGGGTGGGAGGCTACACCTTC. As protein: CASRNQGVGGYTF. Full variable domain (outside the CDR3, taken from reference TRBV13 and TRBJ1-2): AAGVIQSPRHLIKEKRETATLKCYPIPRHDTVYWYQQGPGQDPQFLISFYEKMQSDKGSIPDRFSAQQFSDYHSELNMSSLELGDSALYFCASRNQGVGGYTFGSGTRLTVV.

This chain connects TRBV19 to TRBJ1-6; possible D gene TRBD1, 5 bases. CDR1 is LNHDA, CDR2 SQIVND, per germline (reference sequence). CDR3 length: 15 residues. V was trimmed by 8 bases and J by 4 bases, leaving 15 bases between them. DNA of the CDR3: TGTGCCAGTCACAGGTCAGAGAAATATAATTCACCCCTCCACTTT. It is translated as CASHRSEKYNSPLHF.